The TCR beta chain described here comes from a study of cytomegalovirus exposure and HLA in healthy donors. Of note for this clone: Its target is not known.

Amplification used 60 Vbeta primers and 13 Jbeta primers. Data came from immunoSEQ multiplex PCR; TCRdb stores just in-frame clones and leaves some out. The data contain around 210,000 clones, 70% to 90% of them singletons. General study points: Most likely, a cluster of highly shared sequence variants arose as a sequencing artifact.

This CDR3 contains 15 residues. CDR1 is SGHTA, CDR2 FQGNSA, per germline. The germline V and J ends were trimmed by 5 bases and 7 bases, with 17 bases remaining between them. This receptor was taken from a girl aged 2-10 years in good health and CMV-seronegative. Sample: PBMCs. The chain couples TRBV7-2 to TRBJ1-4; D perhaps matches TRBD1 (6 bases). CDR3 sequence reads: CASSPQGLGGEKLFF. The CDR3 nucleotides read TGTGCCAGCAGCCCGCAGGGGTTAGGAGGTGAAAAACTGTTTTTT.